A selection of T cell receptor beta chains follows, all from one sample in a study of response to subunit inactivated influenza vaccine. TCRdb recomputed calls from the RT-PCR reads with MiXCR, one row per CDR3 protein. In the table there are around 580,000 distinct CDR3 sequences, approximately 12% of which are singletons. Sequenced material: PBMCs from blood, taken on the day of vaccination. The receptors were gathered from a man aged 45-65 years who received an inactivated influenza vaccine. The CDR3 runs from the conserved cysteine through the conserved F or W. The D gene is left open where the match is weak. The size of a clone is reported for some rows only, either as once, few or many, or as a class for expanded clones.

NA	few	TRBJ2-5	TRBV12-3/TRBV12-4	CASTSSLGTQYF	TGTGCCAGCACCTCTAGTTTGGGGACCCAGTACTTC
NA	few	TRBJ2-2	TRBV27	CASSRSGRDTGELFF	TGTGCCAGCAGTCGAAGCGGAAGGGACACCGGGGAGCTGTTTTTT
NA	few	TRBJ1-2	TRBV12-3/TRBV12-4	CASSTGYGYTF	TGTGCCAGCAGTACGGGTTATGGCTACACCTTC
NA	NA	TRBJ1-6	TRBV4-1	CASSQSPDNSYNSPLHF	TGCGCCAGCAGCCAAAGTCCCGACAACTCCTATAATTCACCCCTCCACTTT
TRBD1	few	TRBJ2-7	TRBV4-1	CASSPRQGFYEQYF	TGCGCCAGCAGCCCGCGACAGGGCTTCTACGAGCAGTACTTC
TRBD1	NA	TRBJ1-4	TRBV5-1	CASSLRPGQGNEKLFF	TGCGCCAGCAGCCTAAGACCGGGACAGGGAAATGAAAAACTGTTTTTT
NA	few	TRBJ1-2	TRBV20-1	CSATGGEGVHGYTF	TGCAGTGCGACAGGAGGGGAGGGTGTACATGGCTACACCTTC
TRBD2	few	TRBJ2-5	TRBV7-2	CASSSGLAGTAQYF	TGTGCCAGCAGCTCGGGACTAGCGGGAACGGCCCAGTACTTC
NA	NA	TRBJ2-5	TRBV11-2	CASSLVGWTDAAETQYF	TGTGCCAGCAGCTTAGTAGGTTGGACGGACGCAGCAGAGACCCAGTACTTC
NA	NA	TRBJ1-5	TRBV4-1	CASSQGIRGRSNQPQHF	TGCGCCAGCAGCCAAGGTATCCGGGGGCGCAGCAATCAGCCCCAGCATTTT
NA	few	TRBJ2-7	TRBV28	CASSLQEGEQYF	TGTGCCAGCAGTTTACAGGAGGGCGAGCAGTACTTC
NA	few	TRBJ1-6	TRBV4-1	CASSQGIYPLHF	TGCGCCAGCAGCCAAGGGATCTATCCCCTCCACTTT
NA	NA	TRBJ2-5	TRBV10-3	CAIRSGWEETQYF	TGTGCCATCAGGTCAGGGTGGGAAGAGACCCAGTACTTC
TRBD2	few	TRBJ2-7	TRBV3-1	CASSQGGALSYEQYF	TGTGCCAGCAGCCAGGGAGGGGCACTTTCCTACGAGCAGTACTTC
NA	few	TRBJ2-5	TRBV6-6	CASTPRGLESQYF	TGTGCCAGCACCCCTCGGGGACTGGAGAGCCAGTACTTC
TRBD1	many	TRBJ2-3	TRBV5-1	CASSLAGTGTDTQYF	TGCGCCAGCAGCTTGGCCGGGACAGGGACAGATACGCAGTATTTT
TRBD2	NA	TRBJ2-1	TRBV6-1	CASSEPSGGPNEQFF	TGTGCCAGCAGTGAACCTAGCGGGGGCCCCAATGAGCAGTTCTTC
TRBD1	few	TRBJ2-7	TRBV5-1	CASSPGQGSVFSYEQYF	TGCGCCAGCAGCCCGGGACAGGGGTCGGTTTTTTCCTACGAGCAGTACTTC
TRBD1	NA	TRBJ1-1	TRBV11-2	CASSPVRGDFAEAFF	TGTGCCAGCAGCCCCGTCAGGGGGGATTTCGCTGAAGCTTTCTTT
NA	few	TRBJ1-1	TRBV6-4	CASSATWGAEAFF	TGTGCCAGCAGTGCAACGTGGGGCGCTGAAGCTTTCTTT
NA	NA	TRBJ2-5	TRBV4-3	CASSQDWGLSLETQYF	TGCGCCAGCAGCCAAGATTGGGGACTCTCCCTGGAGACCCAGTACTTC
TRBD1	NA	TRBJ2-7	TRBV24-1	CATSERDRSYEQYF	TGTGCCACCAGTGAACGGGACAGGTCCTACGAGCAGTACTTC
NA	few	TRBJ2-5	TRBV4-1	CASSQVMSSSETQYF	TGCGCCAGCAGCCAAGTTATGAGTAGCAGCGAGACCCAGTACTTC
TRBD1	NA	TRBJ2-7	TRBV6-4	CASSADRLSPEQYF	TGTGCCAGCAGTGCGGACAGGCTCTCCCCCGAGCAGTACTTC
TRBD1	NA	TRBJ1-6	TRBV11-1	CASSSWTGHNSPLHF	TGTGCCAGCAGCTCCTGGACAGGGCACAATTCACCCCTCCACTTT
TRBD2	few	TRBJ2-2	TRBV11-2	CASSWLAGSPGELFF	TGTGCCAGCAGCTGGCTAGCGGGATCACCCGGGGAGCTGTTTTTT
TRBD1	few	TRBJ2-5	TRBV5-1	CASSLEDRGTQYF	TGCGCCAGCAGCTTGGAGGACAGGGGGACCCAGTACTTC
NA	many	TRBJ1-1	TRBV10-3	CAISEPDQGTEAFF	TGTGCCATCAGTGAGCCCGACCAGGGCACTGAAGCTTTCTTT
NA	few	TRBJ2-5	TRBV7-2	CASSTRQVGTQYF	TGTGCCAGCAGCACGAGGCAAGTCGGGACCCAGTACTTC
TRBD1	NA	TRBJ1-1	TRBV6-5	CASSYQQQGAKSTEAFF	TGTGCCAGCAGTTACCAGCAACAGGGGGCTAAGAGCACTGAAGCTTTCTTT
NA	NA	TRBJ2-2	TRBV7-2	CASSSRAVSAGELFF	TGTGCCAGCAGCTCCCGGGCGGTCTCCGCCGGGGAGCTGTTTTTT
NA	many	TRBJ1-2	TRBV4-3	CASSQTGNYGYTF	TGCGCCAGCAGCCAGACAGGAAACTATGGCTACACCTTC
TRBD2	many	TRBJ2-7	TRBV6-2/TRBV6-3	CASSLERDYEQYF	TGTGCCAGCAGTTTGGAGCGGGATTACGAGCAGTACTTC
TRBD1	few	TRBJ2-5	TRBV5-1	CASSLGTGSQETQYF	TGCGCCAGCAGCTTAGGGACAGGGTCCCAAGAGACCCAGTACTTC
TRBD2	NA	TRBJ2-7	TRBV9	CSSSRGLAGMYEQYF	TGTTCCAGCAGCCGCGGACTAGCGGGAATGTACGAGCAGTACTTC